This T cell receptor beta chain was retrieved from a study of type 1 and type 2 diabetes patients. The CDR3 length is 16 residues. The germline CDR1 and CDR2 sequences are SGHTA and FQGNSA. J was trimmed by 4 bases and V by 6 bases; bases with no gene match: 9. Anyone with other autoimmune disease or infection in the prior four weeks was excluded. Genomic DNA was the PCR template. The TCR beta CDR3 region was amplified using 30 forward and 13 reverse primers. TCRdb analysed the multiplex PCR reads with MiXCR anew, one entry per CDR3 protein. Among more than 250,000 distinct CDR3 sequences listed, 45% to 60% were seen once.

The specimen was peripheral blood mononuclear cells (PBMCs). The sequence was collected from a young man with type 2 diabetes. The rearrangement uses TRBV7-2 and TRBJ2-1, with 10 bases aligning to TRBD1. CDR3 DNA: TGTGCCAGCAGAGAAGCACCGGGACAGGGGTACAATGAGCAGTTCTTC. Amino acids: CASREAPGQGYNEQFF.